This entry lists 10 T cell receptor beta chains sequenced from one sample in a study of shared clonotypes between healthy human individuals. TCRdb's table, derived via immunoSEQ multiplex PCR, lists solely in-frame clones and lacks some. The sample includes about a million clones, approximately 80% of them seen just once. The sequencing input was memory CD4+ T cells sorted from blood. The sample's subset: CD45RA-negative fraction. The receptors come from a young man in good health.

The table lists this clone with a few counts. The chain carries TRBV6-4 and TRBJ2-1; no firm D call. The germline V and J ends were trimmed by 2 bases and 7 bases, with 9 bases remaining between them. This CDR3 contains 13 residues. CDR1 is MRHNA, CDR2 SNTAGT, per germline. The CDR3, as DNA: TGTGCCAGCAGTGACGGCGAAAGGAATGAGCAGTTCTTC. This sequence encodes CASSDGERNEQFF.

This chain joins TRBV6-5 and TRBJ2-5; D uncertain. Matching the DNA end better, TRBJ2-7 makes the J call doubtful. The CDR3 extends over 14 amino acids. Germline CDR1 is MNHEY and CDR2 is SVGAGI. Here the CDR3 reads CASSYNTGPYEQYF. CDR3 nucleotides: TGTGCCAGCAGTTACAATACCGGGCCCTACGAGCAGTACTTC.

The rearrangement joins TRBV7-2 to TRBJ1-1; weak D call: TRBD1 (6 bases). V was trimmed by 1 base and J by 6 bases, leaving 12 bases between them. The germline V gene has CDR1 SGHTA and CDR2 FQGNSA. This CDR3 has 14 residues. CDR3 sequence (DNA): TGTGCCAGCAGCTTAGGTCAGGGGAGGTCTGAAGCTTTCTTT. Protein product: CASSLGQGRSEAFF.

The rearrangement uses TRBV7-2 and TRBJ2-7; 9 bases line up with TRBD2. With V trimmed by 3 bases and J by 5 bases, 5 bases remained unmatched. Germline loops: CDR1 SGHTA, CDR2 FQGNSA. The CDR3 is made up of 14 amino acids. CDR3 protein: CASSLSGRYDEQYF. Written as DNA, the CDR3 is TGTGCCAGCAGCTTGAGCGGGAGGTACGACGAGCAGTACTTC. The full variable domain, completed using reference TRBV7-2 and TRBJ2-7, is GAGVSQSPSNKVTEKGKDVELRCDPISGHTALYWYRQSLGQGLEFLIYFQGNSAPDKSGLPSDRFSAERTGGSVSTLTIQRTQQEDSAVYLCASSLSGRYDEQYFGPGTRLTVT.

This clone appeared a few times. The V call is TRBV11-2, the J call TRBJ2-3; perhaps TRBD2 as D (6 bases). The CDR3 covers 14 residues. Trimming cost V 3 bases and J 6 bases, with 13 bases left between them. Germline CDR1 and CDR2: SGHAT and FQNNGV. CDR3 sequence: CASSFELARDTQYF. The CDR3 bases are TGTGCCAGCAGCTTTGAACTAGCTAGGGATACGCAGTATTTT.

This clone was seen a few times. The rearrangement links TRBV5-6 to TRBJ2-5, with 10 bases lining up with TRBD2. The germline V gene encodes CDR1 SGHDT and CDR2 YYEEEE. The CDR3 sequence is 14 residues long. The trim removed 6 bases at V and 2 bases at J, leaving 4 bases unmatched. CDR3 sequence (DNA): TGTGCCAGCACCTGGACTAGCGGACAAGAGACCCAGTACTTC. Amino acid sequence: CASTWTSGQETQYF. Supplemented by reference TRBV5-6 and TRBJ2-5, the full variable domain reads DAGVTQSPTHLIKTRGQQVTLRCSPKSGHDTVSWYQQALGQGPQFIFQYYEEEERQRGNFPDRFSGHQFPNYSSELNVNALLLGDSALYLCASTWTSGQETQYFGPGTRLLVL.

The chain links TRBV28 to TRBJ1-5; D possibly corresponds to TRBD1 (6 bases). CDR3 length: 17 amino acids. Germline lookup yields CDR1 MDHEN and CDR2 SYDVKM. The V gene lost 6 bases and the J gene lost 0 bases, with 18 bases spanning the gap. This chain's CDR3 is CASRLEGGGNSNQPQHF. CDR3 in DNA: TGTGCCAGCAGACTAGAGGGGGGAGGGAATAGCAATCAGCCCCAGCATTTT.

This chain connects TRBV2 to TRBJ2-1, with D tentatively TRBD1 (6 bases). From germline, CDR1 is SNHLY and CDR2 FYNNEI. This CDR3 has 14 residues. V lost 8 bases and J lost 0, with 11 bases in between. The CDR3 coding sequence is TGTGCCAGCGCGTTAGGGGGCTCCTACAATGAGCAGTTCTTC. This codes for CASALGGSYNEQFF.

Worth noting for this clone: The sample has other DNA sequences that encode this CDR3 too. This chain's CDR3 is CASRTGSSYNSPLHF. The DNA of the CDR3 is TGTGCCAGCAGGACAGGCAGCTCCTATAATTCACCCCTCCACTTT. V and J are TRBV2 and TRBJ1-6, with a weak D call TRBD1 (6 bases). CDR1 SNHLY and CDR2 FYNNEI come from the germline V gene. Deletions cut 6 bases from V and 0 bases from J, with 9 bases between. This CDR3 region has 15 residues.

This chain joins TRBV27 and TRBJ1-2, with D uncertain. V was shortened by 0 bases and J by 1 base, with 15 bases between the two germline ends. Per germline, CDR1 MNHEY and CDR2 SMNVEV (reference sequence). CDR3 length: 17 residues. The CDR3 is CASSLSPGIGVNYGYTF. As DNA, the CDR3 is TGTGCCAGCAGTTTATCGCCGGGGATTGGGGTTAACTATGGCTACACCTTC.